This T cell receptor beta chain derives from a study of cytomegalovirus exposure and HLA in healthy donors. Use of 60 Vbeta and 13 Jbeta primers characterized the PCR. Sequenced by immunoSEQ multiplex PCR; TCRdb stores in-frame clones only, minus some. Its listing shows some 140,000 clones. The CDR3 runs 15 residues. J lost 0 bases, V lost 0 bases, and 2 bases had no gene match. Germline-derived CDR1 and CDR2 are SGDLS and YYNGEE. The sequencing sample was made of PBMCs. V gene TRBV9 combines with J gene TRBJ1-2; 7 bases agree with TRBD1. The clonotype was recovered from a woman aged 40-49 years in good health and CMV-seronegative. The CDR3 reads CASSVGQGPNYGYTF. The CDR3 coding sequence is TGTGCCAGCAGCGTAGGACAGGGACCTAACTATGGCTACACCTTC. Full variable domain (remainder filled in from reference TRBV9 and TRBJ1-2): DSGVTQTPKHLITATGQRVTLRCSPRSGDLSVYWYQQSLDQGLQFLIQYYNGEERAKGNILERFSAQQFPDLHSELNLSSLELGDSALYFCASSVGQGPNYGYTFGSGTRLTVV.